The clone carrying this T cell receptor (beta chain) was seen many times. The data belong to a study of T cell repertoires in cytomegalovirus infection. The CDR3 runs to 15 residues. Losses at the gene ends were 1 base for V and 7 bases for J; bases not matched to a gene: 2. Germline V gene sequence: CDR1 SNHLY, CDR2 FYNNEI. TCRdb processed the reads anew with MiXCR; each CDR3 protein has one entry. The sample shows under 150,000 distinct CDR3 sequences, roughly 9% of them seen only once. The receptor comes from a human donor in good health (CMV status not recorded). Some clones in this sample may be carry-over from other donors' samples. Material for sequencing was PBMCs. V gene TRBV2 combines with J gene TRBJ2-1; 12 bases are a match to TRBD2. The DNA of the CDR3 is TGTGCCAGCAGTGAAGGCCTAGCGGGGGGGAATGAGCAGTTCTTC. Translating gives CASSEGLAGGNEQFF.